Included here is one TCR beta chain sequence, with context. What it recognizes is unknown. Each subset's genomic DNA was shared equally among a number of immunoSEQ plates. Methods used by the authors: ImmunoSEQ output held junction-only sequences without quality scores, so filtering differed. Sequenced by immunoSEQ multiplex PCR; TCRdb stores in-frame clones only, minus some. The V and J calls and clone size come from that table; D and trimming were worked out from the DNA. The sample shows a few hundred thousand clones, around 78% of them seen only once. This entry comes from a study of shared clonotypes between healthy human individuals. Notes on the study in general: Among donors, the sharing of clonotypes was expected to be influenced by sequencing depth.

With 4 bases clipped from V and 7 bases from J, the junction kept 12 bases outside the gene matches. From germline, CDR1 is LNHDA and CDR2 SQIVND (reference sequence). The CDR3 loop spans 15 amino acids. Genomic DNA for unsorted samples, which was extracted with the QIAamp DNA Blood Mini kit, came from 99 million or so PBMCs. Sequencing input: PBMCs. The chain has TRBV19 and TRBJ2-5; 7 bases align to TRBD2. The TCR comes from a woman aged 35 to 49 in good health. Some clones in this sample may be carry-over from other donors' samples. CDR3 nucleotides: TGTGCCAGTAGTACCGGGACTACGCACCGGGGGACCCAGTACTTC. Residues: CASSTGTTHRGTQYF.